These 13 T cell receptor beta chains share one sample of origin, sequenced in a study of PD-1 blockade in classical Hodgkin lymphoma. There was relapse after autologous stem cell transplantation in every patient, and there was variation in brentuximab vedotin exposure. Generated by immunoSEQ multiplex PCR, the TCRdb table keeps only in-frame clones and is missing some. The sample includes around 45,000 clones, around 76% seen only once; the top ten take around 2.8%. This specimen consisted of peripheral blood mononuclear cells (PBMCs), obtained before the second cycle of nivolumab. These receptors all stem from a human donor with classical Hodgkin lymphoma.

The rearrangement uses TRBV28 and TRBJ2-7; D is ambiguous. This CDR3 comprises 12 residues. Trimming stripped 7 bases from V and 6 bases from J, with 13 bases between. Germline CDR1 is MDHEN and CDR2 is SYDVKM. The CDR3: CASNVGYSEQYF. In nucleotides, the CDR3 is TGTGCCAGCAATGTAGGGTATTCCGAGCAGTACTTC.

The rearrangement uses TRBV23-1 and TRBJ2-7; D is ambiguous. TRBV23-1 is reported as an ORF; its role is uncertain. Trimming cost V 4 bases and J 1 base, with 11 bases left between them. The CDR3 is 14 residues long. The CDR3 protein is CASSRGSISYEQYF. CDR3 DNA sequence: TGCGCCAGCAGTCGAGGCAGCATTTCCTACGAGCAGTACTTC.

The rearrangement uses TRBV9 and TRBJ2-3, with 10 bases matching TRBD1. From germline, CDR1 is SGDLS and CDR2 YYNGEE. The CDR3 is made up of 17 amino acids. The V and J ends lost 4 bases and 2 bases, in that order; junction bases with no gene match: 10. The CDR3 spells CASSQRQGALLTDTQYF. DNA for the CDR3: TGTGCCAGCAGCCAAAGACAGGGGGCCCTTCTCACAGATACGCAGTATTTT.

The V call is TRBV9, the J call TRBJ1-5; possibly TRBD1 for D (6 bases). This CDR3 comprises 14 residues. Germline V gene data show CDR1 as SGDLS and CDR2 as YYNGEE. V was cut by 3 bases and J by 4 bases, with 11 bases left in between. The CDR3 DNA reads TGTGCCAGCAGCGCGTCGGGGGCAAATCAGCCCCAGCATTTT. It translates to CASSASGANQPQHF.

This clone appeared a few times. The J gene is TRBJ1-5, the V gene TRBV19; D possibly corresponds to TRBD1 (5 bases). V was clipped by 1 base and J by 6 bases, with 13 bases between them. CDR1 is LNHDA, CDR2 SQIVND, per germline (reference sequence). This CDR3 has 15 residues. The CDR3 here is CASSIASGSRQPQHF. For the CDR3, the DNA is TGTGCCAGTAGTATAGCTTCAGGGTCTCGTCAGCCCCAGCATTTT.

This clone was counted between two and nine times. The J gene is TRBJ1-2, the V gene TRBV7-3; D is unresolved. From germline, CDR1 is SGHTA and CDR2 FQGTGA. The CDR3 spans 9 residues. Trimming cost V 8 bases and J 4 bases, with 2 bases left between them. CDR3 in DNA: TGTGCCAGCGCCTATGGCTACACCTTC. Translating gives CASAYGYTF.

The gene calls are TRBV10-3 and TRBJ2-7; 10 nucleotides agree with TRBD2. This CDR3 is 14 amino acids long. Germline CDR1 and CDR2: ENHRY and SYGVKD. The V and J ends lost 8 bases and 3 bases, in that order; junction bases with no gene match: 7. The CDR3 region has the DNA TGTGCCATCGGGCTAGCGGGAGCCGGCTACGAGCAGTACTTC. Translation: CAIGLAGAGYEQYF.

V and J are TRBV7-6 and TRBJ1-5; tentative D call: TRBD1 (5 bases). CDR3 length: 15 amino acids. The V gene lost 1 base and the J gene lost 3 bases, with 10 bases spanning the gap. In germline, CDR1 is SGHVS, CDR2 FNYEAQ. CDR3 sequence reads: CASSLGDATNQPQHF. The CDR3 DNA follows: TGTGCCAGCAGCTTAGGGGACGCCACCAATCAGCCCCAGCATTTT.

This chain connects TRBV29-1 to TRBJ1-2; TRBD1 is a possible D gene (5 bases). This CDR3 comprises 11 residues. Trimming removed 4 bases at V and 12 bases at J, with 15 bases between. Germline lookup yields CDR1 SQVTM and CDR2 ANQGSEA. The CDR3, as DNA: TGCAGCGTTGCAGACCAGTGGGGCCACACCTTC. Protein sequence: CSVADQWGHTF.

The chain joins TRBV10-3 to TRBJ2-6; D is unresolved. This CDR3 contains 12 residues. V was pared by 10 bases and J by 1 base, with 5 bases between. CDR1 ENHRY and CDR2 SYGVKD come from the germline V gene. The CDR3 nucleotides are TGTGCCACCTTTTCTGGGGCCAACGTCCTGACTTTC. This encodes CATFSGANVLTF.

V and J are TRBV19 and TRBJ2-6, with D possibly TRBD2 on 5 matching bases. The length of the CDR3 is 13 residues. Per germline, CDR1 LNHDA and CDR2 SQIVND (reference sequence). Trimming shortened V by 10 bases and J by 2 bases, and 9 bases separated the two germline ends. CDR3 nucleotide sequence: TGTGCCACCCTGGGAGCTGGGGCCAACGTCCTGACTTTC. This encodes CATLGAGANVLTF. Variable domain in full (rest from reference TRBV19 and TRBJ2-6): DGGITQSPKYLFRKEGQNVTLSCEQNLNHDAMYWYRQDPGQGLRLIYYSQIVNDFQKGDIAEGYSVSREKKESFPLTVTSAQKNPTAFYLCATLGAGANVLTFGAGSRLTVL.

V is TRBV6-5 and J is TRBJ2-2; no firm D call. The germline V and J ends were trimmed by 4 bases and 0 bases, with 6 bases remaining between them. This CDR3 spans 14 amino acids. Germline CDR1 MNHEY, CDR2 SVGAGI. The CDR3 loop is CASSFDSNTGELFF. In nucleotides, the CDR3 is TGTGCCAGCAGTTTCGATTCGAACACCGGGGAGCTGTTTTTT.

This clone occurred once. The chain recombines TRBV19 with TRBJ2-3; tentative D call: TRBD2 (5 bases). The germline V gene encodes CDR1 LNHDA and CDR2 SQIVND (reference sequence). V was cut by 10 bases and J by 4 bases, with 18 bases left in between. The CDR3 has 14 amino acids. The CDR3 is CATSVLGVADTQYF. The DNA of the CDR3 is TGTGCCACCTCGGTTCTGGGAGTCGCAGATACGCAGTATTTT.